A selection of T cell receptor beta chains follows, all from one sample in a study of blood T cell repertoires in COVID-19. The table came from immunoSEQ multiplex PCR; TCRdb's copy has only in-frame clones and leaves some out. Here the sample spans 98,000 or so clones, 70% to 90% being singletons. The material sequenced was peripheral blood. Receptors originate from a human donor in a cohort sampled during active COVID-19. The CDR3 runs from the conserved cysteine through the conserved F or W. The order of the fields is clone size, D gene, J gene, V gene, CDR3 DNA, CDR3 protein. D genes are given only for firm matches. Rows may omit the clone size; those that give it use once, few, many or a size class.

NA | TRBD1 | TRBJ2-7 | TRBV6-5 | TGTGCCAGCAGGCGGACAGGGTTCGAGCAGTACTTC | CASRRTGFEQYF
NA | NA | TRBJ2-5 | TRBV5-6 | TGTGCCAGCAGCTTTATGGGGGCAAAAGAGACCCAGTACTTC | CASSFMGAKETQYF
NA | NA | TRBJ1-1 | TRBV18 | TGTGCCAGCTCACTCCAGGGGAACACTGAAGCTTTCTTT | CASSLQGNTEAFF
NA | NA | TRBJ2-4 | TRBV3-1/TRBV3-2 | TGTGCCAGCAGCCTACGGGGATCTGCCAAAAACATTCAGTACTTC | CASSLRGSAKNIQYF
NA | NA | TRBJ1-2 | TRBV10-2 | TGCGCCAGCAGCTCAGGACAGTATGGCTACACCTTC | CASSSGQYGYTF
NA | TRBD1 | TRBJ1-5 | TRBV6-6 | TGTGCCAGCAGGAAAGGACAGGGTAGGAATCAGCCCCAGCATTTT | CASRKGQGRNQPQHF
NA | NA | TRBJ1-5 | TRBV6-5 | TGTGCCAGTGAGACAGGCCTCAATCAGCCCCAGCATTTT | CASETGLNQPQHF
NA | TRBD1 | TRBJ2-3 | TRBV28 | TGTGCCAGCAGTTTCCAGGGGGCAGATACGCAGTATTTT | CASSFQGADTQYF
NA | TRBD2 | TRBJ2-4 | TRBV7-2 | TGTGCCAGCAGCTTCACCCTAGCGGGAGGGAACATTCAGTACTTC | CASSFTLAGGNIQYF
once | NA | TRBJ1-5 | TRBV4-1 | TGCGCCAGCAGCCAAGAATCGAGTGGCAATCAGCCCCAGCATTTT | CASSQESSGNQPQHF
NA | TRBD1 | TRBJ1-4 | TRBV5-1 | TGCGCCAGCAGCCCGGGACAGGAGGAAAAACTGTTTTTT | CASSPGQEEKLFF
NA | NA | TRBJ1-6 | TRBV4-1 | TGCGCCAGCAGCCCTCCGAGACGGGACTGGAATAATTCACCCCTCCACTTT | CASSPPRRDWNNSPLHF
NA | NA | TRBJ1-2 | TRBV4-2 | TGTGCCAGCAGCCAAGAAAGGGGGTCGAACTATGGCTACACCTTC | CASSQERGSNYGYTF
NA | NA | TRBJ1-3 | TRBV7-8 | TGTGCCAGCAGCCCACTAGGAAGCTCTGGAAACACCATATATTTT | CASSPLGSSGNTIYF
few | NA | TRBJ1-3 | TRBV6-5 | TGTGCCAGCAGTCACCTAGGGGGCTCTGGAAACACCATATATTTT | CASSHLGGSGNTIYF
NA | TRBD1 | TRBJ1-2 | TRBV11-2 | TGTGCCAGCAGCGTCCGGGACAGGGGTCCCTATGGCTACACCTTC | CASSVRDRGPYGYTF
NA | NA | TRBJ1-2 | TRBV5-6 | TGTGCCAGCAGGCCACAGGCTAACTATGGCTACACCTTC | CASRPQANYGYTF
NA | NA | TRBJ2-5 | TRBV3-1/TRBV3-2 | TGTGCCAGCAGCCAAGGACTATCTCAAGAGACCCAGTACTTC | CASSQGLSQETQYF
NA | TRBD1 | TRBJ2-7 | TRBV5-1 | TGCGCCAGCAGCTTAAGGTCGGGACAGTCGGCCTACGAGCAGTACTTC | CASSLRSGQSAYEQYF
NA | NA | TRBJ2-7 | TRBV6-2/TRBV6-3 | TGTGCCAGCAGTCGAACCGAGTCGTACGAGCAGTACTTC | CASSRTESYEQYF
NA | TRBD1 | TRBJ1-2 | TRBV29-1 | TGCAGCGTTGGACAGGGGAACTATGGCTACACCTTC | CSVGQGNYGYTF
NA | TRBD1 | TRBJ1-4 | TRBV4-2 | TGTGCCAGCAGCCAAGGACAAAACAGGGGGTCGCATGAAAAACTGTTTTTT | CASSQGQNRGSHEKLFF
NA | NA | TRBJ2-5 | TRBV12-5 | TGTGCTAGTGGCTTCGAACGGGAGACCCAGTACTTC | CASGFERETQYF
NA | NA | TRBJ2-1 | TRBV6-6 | TGTGCCAGCAGTTACTCTCTTGAGGCGCAGTTCTTC | CASSYSLEAQFF
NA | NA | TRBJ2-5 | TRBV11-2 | TGTGCCAGCAGCTTAGGTTTAGGCGGCCAAGAGACCCAGTACTTC | CASSLGLGGQETQYF
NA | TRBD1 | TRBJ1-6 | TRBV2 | TGTGCCAGCAGGGGACAGGGGCCTTCACCCCTCCACTTT | CASRGQGPSPLHF
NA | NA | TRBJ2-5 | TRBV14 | TGTGCCAGCAGCCAAGATCCTGAGACCCAGTACTTC | CASSQDPETQYF
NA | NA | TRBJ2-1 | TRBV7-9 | TGTGCCAGCAGTACGACCGGAGGATACTCTTTCTTC | CASSTTGGYSFF
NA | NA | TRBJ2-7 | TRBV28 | TGTGCCAGCAGTCCACCCGGCGGGAACTACTACGAGCAGTACTTC | CASSPPGGNYYEQYF
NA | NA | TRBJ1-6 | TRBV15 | TGTGCCACCAGCAGTGAATCAGGGGATTCACCCCTCCACTTT | CATSSESGDSPLHF
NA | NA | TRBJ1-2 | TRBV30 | TGTGCCTGGAGTGTATGGGGGCCACAGCGCAGCTATGGCTACACCTTC | CAWSVWGPQRSYGYTF
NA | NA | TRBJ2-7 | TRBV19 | TGTGCCAGTAGGGCGTACACGTCTGCAGGGAAATACGAGCAGTACTTC | CASRAYTSAGKYEQYF
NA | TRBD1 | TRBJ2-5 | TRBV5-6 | TGTGCCAGCAGCAAAGATGACAGGGGACAGACCCAGTACTTC | CASSKDDRGQTQYF
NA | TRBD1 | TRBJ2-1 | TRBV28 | TGTGCCAGCAGTTTAGGAGGTATTGCGGGACAGGGTATTTTCAATGAGCAGTTCTTC | CASSLGGIAGQGIFNEQFF
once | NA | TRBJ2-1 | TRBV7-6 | TGTGCCAGCAGCCCGGGGTATAAGTCCTACAATGAGCAGTTCTTC | CASSPGYKSYNEQFF
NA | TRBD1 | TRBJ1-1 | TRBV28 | TGTGCCAGCAGTCGTGACAGGGACCTACCTCGAAACACTGAAGCTTTCTTT | CASSRDRDLPRNTEAFF
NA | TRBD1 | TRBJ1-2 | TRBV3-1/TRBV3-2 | TGTGCCAGCAGGGGGAGTTCCGGGACAGCATATGGCTACACCTTC | CASRGSSGTAYGYTF
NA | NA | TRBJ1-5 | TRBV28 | TGTGCCAGCAGTTTTCAAGTTTGGGTTAGGGGGAGCAATCAGCCCCAGCATTTT | CASSFQVWVRGSNQPQHF
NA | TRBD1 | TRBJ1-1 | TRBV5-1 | TGCGCCAGCAGCGCCGGGGACAGGAGCTCTGAAGCTTTCTTT | CASSAGDRSSEAFF
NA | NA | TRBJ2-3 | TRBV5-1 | TGCGCCAGCAGCGCCCGGTCGGGAGATACGCAGTATTTT | CASSARSGDTQYF
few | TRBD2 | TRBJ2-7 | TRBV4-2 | TGTGCCAGCAGCCAAGGAACTAGCGGGGATCCCTACGAGCAGTACTTC | CASSQGTSGDPYEQYF
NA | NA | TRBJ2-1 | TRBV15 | TGTGCCACCAGCCCAGACCTAACGAGGGATGAGCAGTTCTTC | CATSPDLTRDEQFF
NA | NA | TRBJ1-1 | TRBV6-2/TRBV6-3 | TGTGCCAGCAGCCGACAGCTAGAAGGCACTGAAGCTTTCTTT | CASSRQLEGTEAFF
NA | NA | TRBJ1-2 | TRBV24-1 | TGTGCCACCAGTGATGTTCAGTCCAACTATGGCTACACCTTC | CATSDVQSNYGYTF
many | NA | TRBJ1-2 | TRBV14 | TGTGCCAGCATCCCGGGTCGACCCTATGGCTACACCTTC | CASIPGRPYGYTF
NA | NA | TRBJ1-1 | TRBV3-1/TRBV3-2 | TGTGCCAGCAGCCAGAGGAGCACTGAAGCTTTCTTT | CASSQRSTEAFF
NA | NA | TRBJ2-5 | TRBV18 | TGTGCCAGCTCACCACCCCCCGTTAAGACCCAGTACTTC | CASSPPPVKTQYF
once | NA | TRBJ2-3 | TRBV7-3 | TGTGCCAGCAGCGCCGGACTGGCAGATACGCAGTATTTT | CASSAGLADTQYF
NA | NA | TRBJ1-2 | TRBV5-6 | TGTGCCAGCAGCCCGGGGGTCGGGGGCTACACCTTC | CASSPGVGGYTF
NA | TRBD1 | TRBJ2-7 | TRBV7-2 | TGTGCCAGCAGCATGGACAGGGGGCAGAACGAGCAGTACTTC | CASSMDRGQNEQYF